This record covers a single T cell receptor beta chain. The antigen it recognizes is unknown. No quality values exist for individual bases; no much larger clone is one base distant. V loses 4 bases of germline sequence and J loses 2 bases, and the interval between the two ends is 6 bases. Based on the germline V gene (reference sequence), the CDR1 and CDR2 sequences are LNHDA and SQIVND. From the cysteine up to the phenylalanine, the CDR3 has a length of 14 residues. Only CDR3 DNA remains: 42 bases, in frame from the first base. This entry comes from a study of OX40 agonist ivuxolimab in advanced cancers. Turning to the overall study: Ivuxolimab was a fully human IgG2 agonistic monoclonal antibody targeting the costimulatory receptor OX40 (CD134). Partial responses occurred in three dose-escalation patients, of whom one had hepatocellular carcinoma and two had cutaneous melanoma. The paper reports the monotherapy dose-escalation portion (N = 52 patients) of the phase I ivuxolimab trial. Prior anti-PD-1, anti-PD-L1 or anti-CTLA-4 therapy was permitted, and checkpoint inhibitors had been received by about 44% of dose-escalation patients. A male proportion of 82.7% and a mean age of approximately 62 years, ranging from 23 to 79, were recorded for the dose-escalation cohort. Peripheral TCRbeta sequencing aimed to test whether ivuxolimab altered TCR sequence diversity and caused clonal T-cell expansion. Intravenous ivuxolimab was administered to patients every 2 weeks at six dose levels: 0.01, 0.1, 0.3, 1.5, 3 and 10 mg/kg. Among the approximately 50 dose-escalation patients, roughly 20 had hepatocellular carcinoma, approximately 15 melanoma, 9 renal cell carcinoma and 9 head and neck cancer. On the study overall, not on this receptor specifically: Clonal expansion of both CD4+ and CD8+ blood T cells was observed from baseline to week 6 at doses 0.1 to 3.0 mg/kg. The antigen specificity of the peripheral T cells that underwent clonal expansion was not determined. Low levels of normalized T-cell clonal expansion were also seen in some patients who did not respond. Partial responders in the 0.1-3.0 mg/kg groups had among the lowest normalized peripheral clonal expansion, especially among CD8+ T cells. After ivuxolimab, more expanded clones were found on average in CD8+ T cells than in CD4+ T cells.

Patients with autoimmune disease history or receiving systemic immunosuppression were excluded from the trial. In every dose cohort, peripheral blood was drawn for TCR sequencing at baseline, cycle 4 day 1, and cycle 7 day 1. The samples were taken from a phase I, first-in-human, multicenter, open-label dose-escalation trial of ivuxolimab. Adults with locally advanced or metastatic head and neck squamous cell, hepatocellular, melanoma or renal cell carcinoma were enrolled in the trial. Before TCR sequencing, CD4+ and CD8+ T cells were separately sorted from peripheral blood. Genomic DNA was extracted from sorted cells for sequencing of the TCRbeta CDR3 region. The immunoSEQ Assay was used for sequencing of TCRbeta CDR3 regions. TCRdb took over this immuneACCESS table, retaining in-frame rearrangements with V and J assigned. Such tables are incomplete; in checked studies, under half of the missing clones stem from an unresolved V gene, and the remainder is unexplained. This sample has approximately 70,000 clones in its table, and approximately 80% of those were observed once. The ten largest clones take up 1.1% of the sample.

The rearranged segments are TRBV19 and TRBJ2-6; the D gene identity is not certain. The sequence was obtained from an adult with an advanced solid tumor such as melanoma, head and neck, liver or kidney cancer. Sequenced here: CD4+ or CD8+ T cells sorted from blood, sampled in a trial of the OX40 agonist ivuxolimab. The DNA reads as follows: TGTGCCAGTAGTAAGTTAGCTGGGGCCAACGTCCTGACTTTC. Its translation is CASSKLAGANVLTF.